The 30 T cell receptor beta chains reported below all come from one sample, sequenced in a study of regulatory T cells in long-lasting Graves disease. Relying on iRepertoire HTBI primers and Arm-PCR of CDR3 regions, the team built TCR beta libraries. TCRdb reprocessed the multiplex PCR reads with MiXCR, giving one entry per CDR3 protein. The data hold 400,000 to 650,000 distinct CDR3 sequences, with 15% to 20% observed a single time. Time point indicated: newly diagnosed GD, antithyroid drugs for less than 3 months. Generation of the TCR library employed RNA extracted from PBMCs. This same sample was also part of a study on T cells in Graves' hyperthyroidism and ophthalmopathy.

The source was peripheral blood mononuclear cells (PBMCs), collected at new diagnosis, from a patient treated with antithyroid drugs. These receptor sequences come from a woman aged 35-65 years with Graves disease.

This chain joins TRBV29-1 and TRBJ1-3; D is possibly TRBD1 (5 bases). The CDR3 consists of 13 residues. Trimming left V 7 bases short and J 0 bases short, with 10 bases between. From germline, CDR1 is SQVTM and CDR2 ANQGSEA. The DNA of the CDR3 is TGCAGCGCGGGGGAGGTCTCTGGAAACACCATATATTTT. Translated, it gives CSAGEVSGNTIYF.

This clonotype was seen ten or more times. DNA of the CDR3: TGCAGCGTTGCGGAACAGGGTACCAATCAGCCCCAGCATTTT. Its protein product is CSVAEQGTNQPQHF. The rearrangement uses TRBV29-1 and TRBJ1-5, with TRBD1 as a possible D gene (6 bases). Trimming removed 4 bases from V and 3 bases from J, with 13 bases in between. The CDR3 totals 14 residues. Germline-derived CDR1 and CDR2 are SQVTM and ANQGSEA.

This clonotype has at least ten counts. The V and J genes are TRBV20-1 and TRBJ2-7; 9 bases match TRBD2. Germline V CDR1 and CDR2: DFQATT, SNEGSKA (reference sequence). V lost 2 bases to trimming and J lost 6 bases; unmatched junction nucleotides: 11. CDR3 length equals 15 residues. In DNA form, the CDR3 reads TGCAGTGCTAGACCCCTGGGGCGGGGGGGCTCCGAGCAGTACTTC. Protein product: CSARPLGRGGSEQYF.

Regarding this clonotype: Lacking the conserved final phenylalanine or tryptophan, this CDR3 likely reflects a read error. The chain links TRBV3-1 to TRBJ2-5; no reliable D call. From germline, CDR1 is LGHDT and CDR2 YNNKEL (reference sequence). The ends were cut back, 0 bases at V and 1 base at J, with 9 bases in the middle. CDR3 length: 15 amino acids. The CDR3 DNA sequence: TGTGCCAGCAGCCAAGATCGCTCAGGCCAAGAGACCCAGTACTCC. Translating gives CASSQDRSGQETQYS.

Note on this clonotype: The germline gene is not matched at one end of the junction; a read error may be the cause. The CDR3 loop is CASSQVTGRTF. The CDR3 DNA sequence: TGTGCCAGCAGCCAAGTAACAGGAAGGACCTTC. The chain links TRBV3-1 to TRBJ2-5; possibly TRBD1 for D (5 bases). CDR1 LGHDT and CDR2 YNNKEL come from the germline V gene (reference sequence). This CDR3 has 11 residues.

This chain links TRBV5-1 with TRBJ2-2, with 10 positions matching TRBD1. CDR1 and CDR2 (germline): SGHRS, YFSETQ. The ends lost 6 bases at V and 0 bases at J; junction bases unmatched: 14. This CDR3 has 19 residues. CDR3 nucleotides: TGCGCCAGCACCAAAAGAGGGGACAGGGGCCCCGCGAACACCGGGGAGCTGTTTTTT. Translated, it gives CASTKRGDRGPANTGELFF.

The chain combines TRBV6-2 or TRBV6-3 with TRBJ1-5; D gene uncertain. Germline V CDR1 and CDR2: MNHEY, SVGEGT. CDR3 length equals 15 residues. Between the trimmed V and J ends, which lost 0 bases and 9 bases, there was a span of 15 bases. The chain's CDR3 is CASSYSNGVETPQHF. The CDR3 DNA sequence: TGTGCCAGCAGTTACTCGAACGGTGTGGAAACGCCCCAGCATTTT.

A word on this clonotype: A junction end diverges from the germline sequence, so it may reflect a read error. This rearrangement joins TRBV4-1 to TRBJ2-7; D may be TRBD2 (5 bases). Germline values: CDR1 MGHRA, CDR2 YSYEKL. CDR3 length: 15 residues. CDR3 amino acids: CASSQAATRSYEQYF. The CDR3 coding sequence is TGTGCCAGCAGCCAAGCGGCAACCCGAAGCTACGAGCAGTACTTC.

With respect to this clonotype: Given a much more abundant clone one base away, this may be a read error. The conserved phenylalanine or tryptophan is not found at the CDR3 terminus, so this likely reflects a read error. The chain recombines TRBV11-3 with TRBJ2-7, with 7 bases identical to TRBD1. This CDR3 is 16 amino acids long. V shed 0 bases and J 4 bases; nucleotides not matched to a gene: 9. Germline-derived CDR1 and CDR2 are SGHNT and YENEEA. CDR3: CASSLDLRGRKYEQYL. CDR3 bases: TGTGCCAGCAGCTTAGATCTGAGGGGGCGCAAATACGAGCAGTACTTA.

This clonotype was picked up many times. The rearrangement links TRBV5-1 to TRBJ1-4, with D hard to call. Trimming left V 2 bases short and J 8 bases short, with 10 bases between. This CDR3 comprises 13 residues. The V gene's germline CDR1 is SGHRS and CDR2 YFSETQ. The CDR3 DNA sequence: TGCGCCAGCAGCTTCAGGATTGGAGAAAAACTGTTTTTT. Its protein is CASSFRIGEKLFF.

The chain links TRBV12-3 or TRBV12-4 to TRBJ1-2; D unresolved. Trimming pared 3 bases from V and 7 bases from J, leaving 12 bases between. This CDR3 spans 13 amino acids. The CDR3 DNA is TGTGCCAGCAGTTTCGCGGAGGTGGGTGGCTACACCTTC. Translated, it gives CASSFAEVGGYTF.

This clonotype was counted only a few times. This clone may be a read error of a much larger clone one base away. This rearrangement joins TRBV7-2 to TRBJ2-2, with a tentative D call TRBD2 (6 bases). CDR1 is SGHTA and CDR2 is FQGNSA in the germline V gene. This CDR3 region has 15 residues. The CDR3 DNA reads TGTGCCAGCAGCCTCGGGACGGTGAACACCGGGGGGCTGTTTTTT. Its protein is CASSLGTVNTGGLFF. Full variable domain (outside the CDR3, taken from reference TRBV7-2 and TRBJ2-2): GAGVSQSPSNKVTEKGKDVELRCDPISGHTALYWYRQSLGQGLEFLIYFQGNSAPDKSGLPSDRFSAERTGGSVSTLTIQRTQQEDSAVYLCASSLGTVNTGGLFFGEGSRLTVL.

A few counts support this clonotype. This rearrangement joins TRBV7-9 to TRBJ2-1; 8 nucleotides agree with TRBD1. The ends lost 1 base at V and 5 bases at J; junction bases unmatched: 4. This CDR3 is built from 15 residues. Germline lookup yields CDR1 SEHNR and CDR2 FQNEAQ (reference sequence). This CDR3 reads CASSLGRGLDNEQFF. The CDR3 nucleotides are TGTGCCAGCAGCTTAGGCAGGGGGCTGGACAATGAGCAGTTCTTC.

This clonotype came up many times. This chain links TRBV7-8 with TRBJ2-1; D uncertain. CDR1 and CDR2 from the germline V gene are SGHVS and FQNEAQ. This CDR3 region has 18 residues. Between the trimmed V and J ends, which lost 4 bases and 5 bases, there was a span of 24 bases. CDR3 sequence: CASSSNSAALRYNNEQFF. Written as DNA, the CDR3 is TGTGCCAGCAGCTCAAATTCCGCGGCATTAAGATATAACAATGAGCAGTTCTTC.

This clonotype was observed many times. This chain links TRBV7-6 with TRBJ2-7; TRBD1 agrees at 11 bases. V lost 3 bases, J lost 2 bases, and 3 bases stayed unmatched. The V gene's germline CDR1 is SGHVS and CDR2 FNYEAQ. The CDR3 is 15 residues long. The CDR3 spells CASSFGDRGAYEQYF. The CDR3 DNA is TGTGCCAGCAGCTTCGGGGACAGGGGGGCCTACGAGCAGTACTTC.

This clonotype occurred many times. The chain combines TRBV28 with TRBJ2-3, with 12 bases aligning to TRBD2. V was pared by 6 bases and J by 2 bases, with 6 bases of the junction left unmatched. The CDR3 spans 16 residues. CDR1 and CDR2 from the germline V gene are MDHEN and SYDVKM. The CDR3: CASSLLAGGLTDTQYF. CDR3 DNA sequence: TGTGCCAGCAGCCTACTAGCGGGGGGACTCACAGATACGCAGTATTTT.

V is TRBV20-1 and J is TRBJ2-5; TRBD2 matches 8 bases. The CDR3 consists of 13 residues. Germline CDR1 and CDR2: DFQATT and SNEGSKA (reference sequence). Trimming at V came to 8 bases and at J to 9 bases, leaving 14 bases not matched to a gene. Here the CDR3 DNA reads TGCAGTCGGAGAGGTCCGGGGGGGATGCCCCAGTACTTC. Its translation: CSRRGPGGMPQYF.

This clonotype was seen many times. DNA for the CDR3: TGTGCCAGCAGCCAAGGGGGGGCTAACACTGAAGCTTTCTTT. Its translation is CASSQGGANTEAFF. This chain uses TRBV28 with TRBJ1-1; possible D gene TRBD1, 6 bases. The CDR3 consists of 14 residues. Deletions cut 6 bases from V and 2 bases from J, with 13 bases between. Germline assignment: CDR1 MDHEN and CDR2 SYDVKM.

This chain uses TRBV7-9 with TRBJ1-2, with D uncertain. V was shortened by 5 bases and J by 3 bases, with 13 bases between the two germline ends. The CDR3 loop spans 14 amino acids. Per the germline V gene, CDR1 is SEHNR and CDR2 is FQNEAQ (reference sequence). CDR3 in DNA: TGTGCCAGCAGCGATGGACCGAATGACTATGGCTACACCTTC. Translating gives CASSDGPNDYGYTF.

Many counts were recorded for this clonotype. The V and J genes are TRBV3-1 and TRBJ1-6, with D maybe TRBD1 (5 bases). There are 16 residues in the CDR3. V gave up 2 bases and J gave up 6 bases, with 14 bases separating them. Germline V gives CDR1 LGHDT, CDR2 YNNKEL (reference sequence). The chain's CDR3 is CASSQTWGQLNSPLHF. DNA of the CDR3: TGTGCCAGCAGCCAAACATGGGGCCAGCTTAATTCACCCCTCCACTTT. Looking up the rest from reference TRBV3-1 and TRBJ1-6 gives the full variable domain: DTAVSQTPKYLVTQMGNDKSIKCEQNLGHDTMYWYKQDSKKFLKIMFSYNNKELIINETVPNRFSPKSPDKAHLNLHINSLELGDSAVYFCASSQTWGQLNSPLHFGNGTRLTVT.

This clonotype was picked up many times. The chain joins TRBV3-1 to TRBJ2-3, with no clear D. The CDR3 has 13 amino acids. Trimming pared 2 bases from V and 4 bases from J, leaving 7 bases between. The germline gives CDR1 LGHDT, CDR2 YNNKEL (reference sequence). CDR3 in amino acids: CASSQRGADTQYF. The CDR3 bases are TGTGCCAGCAGCCAACGAGGTGCAGATACGCAGTATTTT.

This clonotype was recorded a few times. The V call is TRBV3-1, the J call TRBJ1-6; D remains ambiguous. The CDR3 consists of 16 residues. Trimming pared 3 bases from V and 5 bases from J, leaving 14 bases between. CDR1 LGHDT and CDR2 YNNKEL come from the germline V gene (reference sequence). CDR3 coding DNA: TGTGCCAGCAGCCAGACTATAGGGCCCGATAATTCACCCCTCCACTTT. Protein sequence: CASSQTIGPDNSPLHF.

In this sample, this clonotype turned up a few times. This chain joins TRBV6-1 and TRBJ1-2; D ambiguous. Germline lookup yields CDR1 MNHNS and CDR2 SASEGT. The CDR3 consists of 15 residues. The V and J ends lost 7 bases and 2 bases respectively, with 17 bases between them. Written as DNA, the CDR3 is TGTGCCAGCAACTTGGAACCCTCCCCAAACTATGGCTACACCTTC. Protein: CASNLEPSPNYGYTF.

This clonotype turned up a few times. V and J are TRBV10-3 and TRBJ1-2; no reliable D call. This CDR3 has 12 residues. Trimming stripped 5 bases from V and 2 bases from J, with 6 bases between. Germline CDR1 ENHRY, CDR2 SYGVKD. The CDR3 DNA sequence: TGTGCCATCAGTACGGTAAACTATGGCTACACCTTC. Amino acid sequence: CAISTVNYGYTF.

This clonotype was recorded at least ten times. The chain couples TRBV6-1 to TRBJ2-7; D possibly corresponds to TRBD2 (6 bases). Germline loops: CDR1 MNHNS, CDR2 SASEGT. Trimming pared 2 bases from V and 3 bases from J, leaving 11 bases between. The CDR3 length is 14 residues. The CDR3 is CASSESGDYYEQYF. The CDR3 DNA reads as TGTGCCAGCAGTGAATCGGGAGATTACTACGAGCAGTACTTC.

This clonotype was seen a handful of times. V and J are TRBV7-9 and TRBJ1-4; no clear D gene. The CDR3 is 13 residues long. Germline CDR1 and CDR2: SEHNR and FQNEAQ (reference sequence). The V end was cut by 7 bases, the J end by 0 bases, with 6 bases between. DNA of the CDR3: TGTGCCAGCACCTATGCAACTAATGAAAAACTGTTTTTT. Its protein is CASTYATNEKLFF.

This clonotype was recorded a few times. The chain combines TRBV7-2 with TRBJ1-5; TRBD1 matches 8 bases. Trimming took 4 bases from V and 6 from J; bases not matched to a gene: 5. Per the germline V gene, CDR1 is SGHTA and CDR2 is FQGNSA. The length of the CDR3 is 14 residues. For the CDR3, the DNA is TGTGCCAGCAGCTCGGACAGGGCTGTTCAGCCCCAGCATTTT. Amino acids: CASSSDRAVQPQHF.

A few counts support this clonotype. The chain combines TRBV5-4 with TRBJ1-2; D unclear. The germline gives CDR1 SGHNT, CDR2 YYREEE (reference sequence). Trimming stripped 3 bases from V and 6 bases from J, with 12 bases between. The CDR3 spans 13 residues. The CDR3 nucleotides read TGTGCCAGCAGCTCCGACATTACGGATGGCTACACCTTC. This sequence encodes CASSSDITDGYTF.

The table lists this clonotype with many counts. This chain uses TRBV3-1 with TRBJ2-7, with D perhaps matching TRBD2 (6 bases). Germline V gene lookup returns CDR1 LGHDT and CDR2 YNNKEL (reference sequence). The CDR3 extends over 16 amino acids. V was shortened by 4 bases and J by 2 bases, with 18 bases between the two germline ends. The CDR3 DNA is TGTGCCAGCAGCCTTAGTAGCGGTTCCCCTACCTACGAGCAGTACTTC. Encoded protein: CASSLSSGSPTYEQYF.

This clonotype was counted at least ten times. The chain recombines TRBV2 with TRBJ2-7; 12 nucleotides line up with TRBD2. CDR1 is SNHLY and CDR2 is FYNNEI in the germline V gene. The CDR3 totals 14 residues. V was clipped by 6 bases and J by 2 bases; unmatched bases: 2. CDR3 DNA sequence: TGTGCCAGCAGGACTAGCGGGGGAACCTACGAGCAGTACTTC. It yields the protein CASRTSGGTYEQYF.